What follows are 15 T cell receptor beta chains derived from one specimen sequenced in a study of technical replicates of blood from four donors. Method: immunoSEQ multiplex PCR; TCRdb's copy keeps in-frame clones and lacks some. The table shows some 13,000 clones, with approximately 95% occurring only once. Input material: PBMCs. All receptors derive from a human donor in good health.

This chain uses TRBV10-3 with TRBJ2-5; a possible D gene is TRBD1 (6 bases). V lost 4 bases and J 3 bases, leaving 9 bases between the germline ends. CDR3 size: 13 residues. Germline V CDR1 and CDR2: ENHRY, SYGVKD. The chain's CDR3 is CAISGWTEETQYF. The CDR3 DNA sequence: TGTGCCATCAGTGGGTGGACAGAAGAGACCCAGTACTTC.

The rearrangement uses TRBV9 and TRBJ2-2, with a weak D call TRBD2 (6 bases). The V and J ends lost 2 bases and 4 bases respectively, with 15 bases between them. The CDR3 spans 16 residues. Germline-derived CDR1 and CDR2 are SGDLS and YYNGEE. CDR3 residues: CASSVQGGPGTGELFF. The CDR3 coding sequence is TGTGCCAGCAGCGTGCAAGGAGGGCCGGGCACCGGGGAGCTGTTTTTT.

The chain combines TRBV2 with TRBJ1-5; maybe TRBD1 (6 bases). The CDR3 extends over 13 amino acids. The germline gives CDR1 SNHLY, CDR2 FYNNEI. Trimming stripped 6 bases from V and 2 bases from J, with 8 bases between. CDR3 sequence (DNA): TGTGCCAGCAGGGGGGCAGGCAATCAGCCCCAGCATTTT. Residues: CASRGAGNQPQHF.

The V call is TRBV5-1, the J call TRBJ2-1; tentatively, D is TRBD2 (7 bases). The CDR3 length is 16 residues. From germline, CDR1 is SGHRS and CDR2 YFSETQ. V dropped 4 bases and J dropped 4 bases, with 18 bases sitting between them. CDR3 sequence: CASSQEERGGYNEQFF. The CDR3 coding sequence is TGCGCCAGCAGCCAAGAGGAGAGGGGGGGTTACAATGAGCAGTTCTTC.

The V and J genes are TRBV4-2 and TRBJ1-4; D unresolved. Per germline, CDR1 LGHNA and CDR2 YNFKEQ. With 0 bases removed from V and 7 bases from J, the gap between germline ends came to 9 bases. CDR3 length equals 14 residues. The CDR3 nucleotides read TGTGCCAGCAGCCAAGAGGGCAGGTTTGAAAAACTGTTTTTT. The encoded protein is CASSQEGRFEKLFF.

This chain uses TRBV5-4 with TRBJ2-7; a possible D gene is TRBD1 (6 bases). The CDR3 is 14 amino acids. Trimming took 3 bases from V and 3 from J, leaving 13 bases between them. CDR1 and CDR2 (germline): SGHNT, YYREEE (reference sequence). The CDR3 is CASSSGDMNYEQYF. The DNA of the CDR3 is TGTGCCAGCAGCTCCGGGGACATGAACTACGAGCAGTACTTC.

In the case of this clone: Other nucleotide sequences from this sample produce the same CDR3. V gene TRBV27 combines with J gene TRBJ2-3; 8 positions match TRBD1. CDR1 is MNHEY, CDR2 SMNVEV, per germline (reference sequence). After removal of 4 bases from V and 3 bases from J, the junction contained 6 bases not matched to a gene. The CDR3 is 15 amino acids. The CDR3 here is CASSSQGAGTDTQYF. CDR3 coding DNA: TGTGCCAGCAGTTCGCAGGGGGCAGGGACAGATACGCAGTATTTT.

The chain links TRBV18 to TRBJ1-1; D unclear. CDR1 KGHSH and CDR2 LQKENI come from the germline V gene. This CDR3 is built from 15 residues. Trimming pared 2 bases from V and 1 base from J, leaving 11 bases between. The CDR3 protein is CASSPTGNSNTEAFF. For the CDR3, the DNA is TGTGCCAGCTCACCAACGGGGAATTCGAACACTGAAGCTTTCTTT.

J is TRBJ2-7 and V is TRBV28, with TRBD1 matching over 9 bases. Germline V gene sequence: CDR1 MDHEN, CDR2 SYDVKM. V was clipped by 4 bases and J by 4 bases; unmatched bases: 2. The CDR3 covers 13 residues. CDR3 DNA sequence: TGTGCCAGCAGTTACAGGGGGCGGTACGAGCAGTACTTC. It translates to CASSYRGRYEQYF.

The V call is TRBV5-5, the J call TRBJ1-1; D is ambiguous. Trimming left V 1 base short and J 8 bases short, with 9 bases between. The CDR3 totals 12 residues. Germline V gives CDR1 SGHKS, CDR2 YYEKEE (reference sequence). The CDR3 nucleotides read TGTGCCAGCAGCTTGTTGTCGGGAGAAGCTTTCTTT. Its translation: CASSLLSGEAFF. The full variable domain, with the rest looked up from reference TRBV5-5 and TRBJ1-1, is DAGVTQSPTHLIKTRGQQVTLRCSPISGHKSVSWYQQVLGQGPQFIFQYYEKEERGRGNFPDRFSARQFPNYSSELNVNALLLGDSALYLCASSLLSGEAFFGQGTRLTVV.

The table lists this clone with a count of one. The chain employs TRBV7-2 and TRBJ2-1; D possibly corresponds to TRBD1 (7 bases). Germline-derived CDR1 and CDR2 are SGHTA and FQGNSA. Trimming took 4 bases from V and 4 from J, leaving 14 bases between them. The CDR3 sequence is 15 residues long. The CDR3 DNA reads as TGTGCCAGCAGCTCCAGGGGGGACCCTTACAATGAGCAGTTCTTC. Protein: CASSSRGDPYNEQFF.

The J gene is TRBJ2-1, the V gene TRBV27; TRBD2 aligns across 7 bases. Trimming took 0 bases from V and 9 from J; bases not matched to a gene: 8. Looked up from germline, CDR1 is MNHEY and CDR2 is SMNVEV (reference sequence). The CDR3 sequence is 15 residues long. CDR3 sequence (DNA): TGTGCCAGCAGTTTATCTCCGCTAGCGGTGGTTGAGCAGTTCTTC. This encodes CASSLSPLAVVEQFF.

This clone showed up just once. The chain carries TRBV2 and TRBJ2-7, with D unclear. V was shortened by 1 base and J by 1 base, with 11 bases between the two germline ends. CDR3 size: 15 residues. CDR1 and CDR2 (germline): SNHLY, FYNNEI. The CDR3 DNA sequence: TGTGCCAGCAGTGAAGGGGCGCTTACTTCCTACGAGCAGTACTTC. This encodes CASSEGALTSYEQYF.

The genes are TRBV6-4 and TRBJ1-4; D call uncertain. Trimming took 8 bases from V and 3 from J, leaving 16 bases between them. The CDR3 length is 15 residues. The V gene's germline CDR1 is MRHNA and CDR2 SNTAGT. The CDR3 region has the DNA TGTGCCAGCGGTTATAATTCCGGGGCTAATGAAAAACTGTTTTTT. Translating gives CASGYNSGANEKLFF.

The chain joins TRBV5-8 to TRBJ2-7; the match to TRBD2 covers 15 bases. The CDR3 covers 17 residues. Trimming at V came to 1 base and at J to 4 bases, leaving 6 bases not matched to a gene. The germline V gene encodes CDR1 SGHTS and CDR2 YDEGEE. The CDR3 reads CASSLWGLAGGTYEQYF. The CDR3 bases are TGTGCCAGCAGCTTGTGGGGACTAGCGGGAGGTACATACGAGCAGTACTTC.